One sample yielded the 30 T cell receptor beta chains listed below, sequenced in a study of chemoradiotherapy in HPV16-positive cancers. TCRdb's table, derived via immunoSEQ multiplex PCR, lists solely in-frame clones and lacks some. The sample holds nearly 35,000 clones, about 90% seen once. Sequenced material: blood, taken from a patient who underwent chemoradiotherapy. The receptors here all came from a human donor with HPV-associated anogenital cancer.

The chain uses TRBV7-9 and TRBJ2-3; 10 bases agree with TRBD2. Trimming removed 5 bases from V and 3 bases from J; junction bases left unmatched: 5. CDR3 length: 15 residues. Germline assignment: CDR1 SEHNR and CDR2 FQNEAQ (reference sequence). The CDR3 sequence: CASSLGLAVTDTQYF. The CDR3 DNA follows: TGTGCCAGCAGCCTAGGACTAGCGGTAACAGATACGCAGTATTTT.

This clone was seen just once. The genes are TRBV2 and TRBJ2-7; 11 nucleotides match TRBD1. The J segment lost 0 bases and the V segment lost 5 bases, leaving 3 bases of the junction unmatched. The CDR3 extends over 15 amino acids. Germline V gene data show CDR1 as SNHLY and CDR2 as FYNNEI. In nucleotides, the CDR3 is TGTGCCAGCAGTAGGGACAGGGGGGTCTCCTACGAGCAGTACTTC. It codes for CASSRDRGVSYEQYF.

The rearrangement links TRBV5-8 to TRBJ2-1, with 9 bases aligning to TRBD2. After removal of 0 bases from V and 6 bases from J, the junction contained 7 bases not matched to a gene. The germline CDR1 and CDR2 sequences are SGHTS and YDEGEE. The CDR3 loop spans 16 amino acids. The CDR3 DNA is TGTGCCAGCAGCTTGGCCGGGCGGGGGGGAATCAATGAGCAGTTCTTC. This codes for CASSLAGRGGINEQFF.

The chain recombines TRBV2 with TRBJ1-5, with TRBD1 matching 11 bases. V lost 6 bases to trimming and J lost 6 bases; unmatched junction nucleotides: 7. Germline V gene sequence: CDR1 SNHLY, CDR2 FYNNEI. This CDR3 contains 15 residues. CDR3 amino acids: CASRMDRGLGQPQHF. Written as DNA, the CDR3 is TGTGCCAGCAGAATGGACAGGGGGCTGGGTCAGCCCCAGCATTTT. Full variable domain (missing parts from reference TRBV2 and TRBJ1-5): EPEVTQTPSHQVTQMGQEVILRCVPISNHLYFYWYRQILGQKVEFLVSFYNNEISEKSEIFDDQFSVERPDGSNFTLKIRSTKLEDSAMYFCASRMDRGLGQPQHFGDGTRLSIL.

The chain carries TRBV6-1 and TRBJ2-1; D gene uncertain. The CDR3 runs 13 residues. Trimming pared 2 bases from V and 7 bases from J, leaving 9 bases between. The germline CDR1 and CDR2 sequences are MNHNS and SASEGT. The CDR3 DNA reads TGTGCCAGCAGTGAACCCCAGGAGAATGAGCAGTTCTTC. Protein: CASSEPQENEQFF.

The V and J genes are TRBV29-1 and TRBJ1-5, with 8 bases matching TRBD1. With V trimmed by 7 bases and J by 2 bases, 7 bases remained unmatched. The CDR3 has 14 amino acids. Germline V gene data show CDR1 as SQVTM and CDR2 as ANQGSEA. The chain's CDR3 is CSASQGARNQPQHF. The DNA for the CDR3 is TGCAGCGCCAGTCAGGGGGCTCGCAATCAGCCCCAGCATTTT.

The chain joins TRBV6-6 to TRBJ2-7; TRBD1 matches 7 bases. Germline CDR1 and CDR2: MNHNY and SVGAGI (reference sequence). Unmatched junction bases numbered 14, after V lost 6 bases and J lost 6 bases. The CDR3 spans 15 residues. CDR3 coding DNA: TGTGCCAGCAGGGAGACGACAACAGGGGCACGCGAGCAGTACTTC. Protein: CASRETTTGAREQYF.

The V gene is TRBV27, the J gene TRBJ1-2, with no clear D. This CDR3 has 15 amino acids. V was trimmed by 0 bases and J by 5 bases, leaving 13 bases between them. Germline assignment: CDR1 MNHEY and CDR2 SMNVEV (reference sequence). Here the CDR3 DNA reads TGTGCCAGCAGTTTATCGCGGGATCTTCATTATGGCTACACCTTC. Protein: CASSLSRDLHYGYTF.

This clone appeared a single time. V usage is TRBV27 and J usage is TRBJ1-6; TRBD1 matches 9 bases. This CDR3 has 16 amino acids. Germline CDR1 and CDR2: MNHEY and SMNVEV (reference sequence). The V gene end was trimmed by 2 bases and the J gene end by 7 bases; junction bases not matched to a gene: 6. CDR3 coding DNA: TGTGCCAGCAGTTTAATCCCCGACAGGGGGAATTCACCCCTCCACTTT. Amino acid sequence: CASSLIPDRGNSPLHF.

V and J are TRBV9 and TRBJ2-5; 9 bases line up with TRBD2. V trimming: 0 bases; J trimming: 0 bases; junction bases outside the gene matches: 9. The germline V gene has CDR1 SGDLS and CDR2 YYNGEE. The CDR3 is made up of 18 amino acids. CDR3 protein: CASSVAPAGGRYQETQYF. DNA for the CDR3: TGTGCCAGCAGCGTAGCTCCAGCGGGGGGCAGGTACCAAGAGACCCAGTACTTC.

The CDR3 protein is CASSFRDRGIDTQYF. In DNA form, the CDR3 reads TGTGCCAGCAGCTTCCGGGACAGGGGAATCGATACGCAGTATTTT. This chain connects TRBV11-2 to TRBJ2-3; 10 positions agree with TRBD1. With V trimmed by 3 bases and J by 6 bases, 6 bases remained unmatched. Germline loops: CDR1 SGHAT, CDR2 FQNNGV. The CDR3 length is 15 residues.

The genes are TRBV6-1 and TRBJ1-2; TRBD1 matches at 9 bases. CDR3 length equals 18 residues. Germline CDR1 is MNHNS and CDR2 is SASEGT. V gave up 4 bases and J gave up 5 bases; unmatched junction bases: 17. Written as DNA, the CDR3 is TGTGCCAGCAGTGGGAAGACAGGGGGTGGTTTCCCCATTTATGGCTACACCTTC. This encodes CASSGKTGGGFPIYGYTF.

This clone occurred once. The J gene is TRBJ2-7, the V gene TRBV5-1; D is unclear. The V end lost 0 bases, the J end lost 2 bases, and 6 bases lay between the germline ends. The CDR3 length is 13 residues. CDR1 SGHRS and CDR2 YFSETQ come from the germline V gene. In nucleotides, the CDR3 is TGCGCCAGCAGCTTGGCACCGACCTACGAGCAGTACTTC. This gives the protein CASSLAPTYEQYF.

The chain has TRBV6-6 and TRBJ1-1, with D perhaps matching TRBD1 (5 bases). With 2 bases removed from V and 4 bases from J, the gap between germline ends came to 11 bases. This CDR3 is 14 amino acids long. Germline loops: CDR1 MNHNY, CDR2 SVGAGI (reference sequence). The CDR3 coding sequence is TGTGCCAGCAGTTACGCAGGGAGGGGCACTGAAGCTTTCTTT. Translating it yields CASSYAGRGTEAFF.

The sample holds a few counts of this clone. V gene TRBV10-3 combines with J gene TRBJ2-3, with D possibly being TRBD2 (5 bases). V lost 2 bases to trimming and J lost 4 bases, with 19 bases between them. The CDR3 covers 17 residues. Germline-derived CDR1 and CDR2 are ENHRY and SYGVKD. DNA for the CDR3: TGTGCCATCAGTGAGCCTCTAGCCCTCCTCTCTGCAGATACGCAGTATTTT. Its protein is CAISEPLALLSADTQYF.

V usage is TRBV11-3 and J usage is TRBJ2-1; 9 nucleotides match TRBD2. The junction had 10 bases not matched to a gene; V was cut back by 1 base and J by 3 bases. The CDR3 spans 18 residues. CDR1 and CDR2 from the germline V gene are SGHNT and YENEEA. The CDR3 region has the DNA TGTGCCAGCAGCTTAGTTCCCCCGGGGCGGGGGGGCTACAATGAGCAGTTCTTC. Its translation: CASSLVPPGRGGYNEQFF.

The genes are TRBV18 and TRBJ2-7, with a tentative D call TRBD1 (6 bases). Germline CDR1 and CDR2: KGHSH and LQKENI. The V and J ends lost 4 bases and 3 bases respectively, with 19 bases between them. The length of the CDR3 is 16 residues. CDR3 nucleotide sequence: TGTGCCAGCTCACTTGCACCCAAGACAGGTCGCTACGAGCAGTACTTC. As protein: CASSLAPKTGRYEQYF. Full variable domain (rest looked up from reference TRBV18 and TRBJ2-7): NAGVMQNPRHLVRRRGQEARLRCSPMKGHSHVYWYRQLPEEGLKFMVYLQKENIIDESGMPKERFSAEFPKEGPSILRIQQVVRGDSAAYFCASSLAPKTGRYEQYFGPGTRLTVT.

This chain joins TRBV2 and TRBJ1-3; D perhaps matches TRBD1 (6 bases). CDR3 size: 17 residues. Germline V gives CDR1 SNHLY, CDR2 FYNNEI. Trimming shortened V by 8 bases and J by 0 bases, and 20 bases separated the two germline ends. The CDR3 sequence is CASGGFVRQASGNTIYF. CDR3 in DNA: TGTGCCAGCGGTGGTTTTGTCCGACAGGCCTCTGGAAACACCATATATTTT.

The chain employs TRBV5-1 and TRBJ1-1; no firm D call. The CDR3 runs 15 residues. CDR1 is SGHRS and CDR2 is YFSETQ in the germline V gene. V was cut by 0 bases and J by 2 bases, with 11 bases left in between. The CDR3 DNA is TGCGCCAGCAGCTTGGGACACCGTACCAACACTGAAGCTTTCTTT. This encodes CASSLGHRTNTEAFF.

The rearrangement joins TRBV10-2 to TRBJ1-1; 7 bases are a match to TRBD1. V lost 4 bases and J lost 5; bases outside the gene matches: 10. CDR3 size: 15 residues. Looked up from germline, CDR1 is WSHSY and CDR2 is SAAADI. In DNA form, the CDR3 reads TGCGCCAGCAGTGGGCTAAGACAGGGTCGTACTGAAGCTTTCTTT. Protein: CASSGLRQGRTEAFF.

The chain links TRBV5-1 to TRBJ1-4; D is perhaps TRBD1 (6 bases). This CDR3 contains 15 residues. Germline assignment: CDR1 SGHRS and CDR2 YFSETQ. Between the trimmed V and J ends, which lost 0 bases and 11 bases, there was a span of 17 bases. This CDR3 is CASSLGGAGARKLFF. The CDR3 DNA reads TGCGCCAGCAGCTTGGGCGGTGCGGGGGCAAGGAAACTGTTTTTT.

The rearrangement joins TRBV19 to TRBJ1-3; D gene ambiguous. Germline CDR1 LNHDA, CDR2 SQIVND (reference sequence). The CDR3 has 14 amino acids. Trimming cost V 7 bases and J 2 bases, with 12 bases left between them. The CDR3 DNA reads as TGTGCCAGTATCGACTTCGGGACTGGAAACACCATATATTTT. This translates into CASIDFGTGNTIYF.

The chain is built from TRBV5-4 and TRBJ2-2; D is undetermined. This CDR3 region has 15 residues. V lost 4 bases and J 5 bases, leaving 15 bases between the germline ends. Germline V CDR1 and CDR2: SGHNT, YYREEE (reference sequence). CDR3: CASSNKDGFTGELFF. The CDR3 coding sequence is TGTGCCAGCAGCAATAAGGACGGCTTTACCGGGGAGCTGTTTTTT.

This clone was observed a handful of times. V is TRBV7-7 and J is TRBJ2-7; the D is unclear. This CDR3 has 13 amino acids. Trimming removed 2 bases at V and 3 bases at J, with 8 bases between. Per germline, CDR1 SSHAT and CDR2 FNYEAQ (reference sequence). CDR3 sequence: CASSLQRDYEQYF. The CDR3 DNA reads as TGTGCCAGCAGCTTACAAAGGGACTACGAGCAGTACTTC.

This clone appeared once. The V gene is TRBV7-9, the J gene TRBJ1-2; 7 bases line up with TRBD1. Germline CDR1 reads SEHNR; CDR2 reads FQNEAQ (reference sequence). This CDR3 is built from 15 residues. V shed 4 bases, J shed 0 bases, and the junction held 5 bases outside the gene matches. The CDR3: CASSYTGTANYGYTF. CDR3 DNA: TGTGCCAGCAGCTATACCGGGACAGCTAACTATGGCTACACCTTC.

This chain joins TRBV18 and TRBJ1-1, with 10 bases fitting TRBD1. Germline assignment: CDR1 KGHSH and CDR2 LQKENI. Trimming removed 5 bases from V and 0 bases from J; junction bases left unmatched: 6. The CDR3 consists of 16 residues. CDR3 bases: TGTGCCAGCTCATCGATCGGGACAGGGGTGAACACTGAAGCTTTCTTT. This gives the protein CASSSIGTGVNTEAFF.

This clone is a singleton in its sample. The chain uses TRBV4-1 and TRBJ1-2; D is ambiguous. The germline CDR1 and CDR2 sequences are MGHRA and YSYEKL. The CDR3 contains 14 residues. V lost 1 base to trimming and J lost 5 bases, with 11 bases between them. The CDR3 spells CASSQGSRGYGYTF. The CDR3 nucleotides read TGCGCCAGCAGCCAAGGATCCCGGGGATATGGCTACACCTTC.

This clone was observed once. The V gene is TRBV30, the J gene TRBJ1-4; D remains unclear. V lost 2 bases and J lost 8, with 12 bases in between. The CDR3 has 13 amino acids. Germline loops: CDR1 GTSNPN, CDR2 SVGIG (reference sequence). DNA of the CDR3: TGTGCCTGGAGTCGTCTAGCGGGCGAAAAACTGTTTTTT. Translating it yields CAWSRLAGEKLFF.

The CDR3 here is CASSFGGLTGELFF. The CDR3 nucleotides are TGCGCCAGCAGCTTCGGGGGACTCACCGGGGAGCTGTTTTTT. The rearrangement joins TRBV5-1 to TRBJ2-2; possibly TRBD2 for D (6 bases). In germline, CDR1 is SGHRS, CDR2 YFSETQ. The CDR3 length is 14 residues. Trimming took 2 bases from V and 4 from J, leaving 9 bases between them.

The V gene is TRBV6-5, the J gene TRBJ2-7; 7 bases map to TRBD2. Germline CDR1 reads MNHEY; CDR2 reads SVGAGI. This CDR3 contains 15 residues. The V gene end was trimmed by 0 bases and the J gene end by 0 bases; junction bases not matched to a gene: 2. CDR3 residues: CASSYSRGDSYEQYF. Here the CDR3 DNA reads TGTGCCAGCAGTTACTCTCGGGGGGACTCCTACGAGCAGTACTTC.